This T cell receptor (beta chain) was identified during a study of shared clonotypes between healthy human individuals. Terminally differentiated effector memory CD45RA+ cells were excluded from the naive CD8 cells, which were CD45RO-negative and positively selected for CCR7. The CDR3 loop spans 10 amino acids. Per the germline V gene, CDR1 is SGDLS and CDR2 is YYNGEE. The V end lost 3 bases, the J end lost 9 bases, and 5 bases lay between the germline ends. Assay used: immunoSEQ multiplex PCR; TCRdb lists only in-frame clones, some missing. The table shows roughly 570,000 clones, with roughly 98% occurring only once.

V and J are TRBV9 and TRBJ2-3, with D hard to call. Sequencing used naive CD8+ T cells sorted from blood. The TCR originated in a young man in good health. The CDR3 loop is CASSGQTQYF. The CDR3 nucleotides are TGTGCCAGCAGCGGGCAGACGCAGTATTTT.